Listed below are T cell receptor beta chains from one sample, sequenced in a study of response to subunit inactivated influenza vaccine. TCRdb ran MiXCR on the RT-PCR reads and lists one entry per CDR3 protein. The sample comprises just over 300,000 distinct CDR3 sequences, about a fifth of which are singletons, and more than 8.5% rests with the top ten. Sequences were derived from PBMCs from blood, sampled less than 22 months after vaccination. These receptor sequences come from a man between 50 and 75 years old who received an inactivated influenza vaccine. Both conserved end residues are part of each CDR3. The order of the fields is V gene, J gene, D gene, clone size, CDR3 protein, CDR3 DNA. D genes are given only for firm matches. A row's size may be missing; if present it is once, few, many or a size class.

>TRBV5-1|TRBJ2-7|NA|few
CASSRMSLTGEQYF
TGCGCCAGCAGCCGAATGTCGCTCACGGGGGAGCAGTACTTC
>TRBV28|TRBJ2-7|TRBD2|NA
CASSFIAGGPYEQYF
TGTGCCAGCAGTTTCATAGCGGGAGGGCCCTACGAGCAGTACTTC
>TRBV5-1|TRBJ2-3|NA|NA
CASSLSLSGSTDTQYF
TGCGCCAGCAGCTTGTCTCTGTCGGGGAGCACAGATACGCAGTATTTT
>TRBV9|TRBJ1-6|TRBD1|NA
CASSALDRGGNSPLHF
TGTGCCAGCAGCGCCCTTGACAGGGGTGGTAATTCACCCCTCCACTTT
>TRBV4-3|TRBJ2-1|TRBD2|few
CASSQSTGLAAGNEQFF
TGCGCCAGCAGCCAGAGTACGGGACTAGCGGCGGGCAATGAGCAGTTCTTC
>TRBV6-2/TRBV6-3|TRBJ1-2|NA|NA
CASSYSTQAYGYTF
TGTGCCAGCAGTTACTCGACTCAGGCTTATGGCTACACCTTC
>TRBV7-8|TRBJ1-4|NA|NA
CASSPLGTYNEKLFF
TGTGCCAGCAGCCCGCTGGGCACCTATAATGAAAAACTGTTTTTT
>TRBV6-6|TRBJ1-4|NA|NA
CASSLRGNEKLFF
TGTGCCAGCAGCCTCCGGGGGAATGAAAAACTGTTTTTT
>TRBV29-1|TRBJ1-4|NA|NA
CSAGQETEKLFF
TGCAGCGCCGGCCAGGAAACCGAAAAACTGTTTTTT
>TRBV6-5|TRBJ2-7|TRBD2|few
CASSYSRTGTRGEQYF
TGTGCCAGCAGTTACTCTCGAACCGGGACTAGGGGCGAGCAGTACTTC
>TRBV27|TRBJ2-7|NA|NA
CASSLFLPGPGDEQYF
TGTGCCAGCAGTTTATTCTTGCCTGGACCTGGAGACGAGCAGTACTTC
>TRBV5-4|TRBJ1-1|NA|few
CASRPGYQGSNTEAFF
TGTGCCAGCAGACCCGGCTACCAGGGGTCAAACACTGAAGCTTTCTTT
>TRBV14|TRBJ1-1|NA|NA
CASSQQAGTEAFF
TGTGCCAGCAGCCAACAAGCGGGAACTGAAGCTTTCTTT
>TRBV5-1|TRBJ2-1|TRBD2|NA
CASSFGTSGGVYNEQFF
TGCGCCAGCAGCTTTGGGACTAGCGGGGGGGTCTACAATGAGCAGTTCTTC
>TRBV6-1|TRBJ1-5|NA|NA
CASRPKGDSNQPQHF
TGTGCCAGCAGGCCCAAGGGAGATAGCAATCAGCCCCAGCATTTT
>TRBV6-5|TRBJ1-2|NA|few
CASSYPGHNGYTF
TGTGCCAGCAGTTACCCGGGACATAATGGCTACACCTTC
>TRBV7-8|TRBJ2-3|NA|few
CASSLPDRDTQYF
TGTGCCAGCAGCTTACCAGACAGGGATACGCAGTATTTT
>TRBV5-1|TRBJ2-1|NA|few
CASSLQSLGYNEQFF
TGCGCCAGCAGCTTGCAGTCCCTAGGGTACAATGAGCAGTTCTTC
>TRBV28|TRBJ1-3|NA|NA
CASSFGRGTGNTIYF
TGTGCCAGCAGTTTTGGGAGGGGAACTGGAAACACCATATATTTT
>TRBV29-1|TRBJ2-7|NA|NA
CSVGQIQKSSYEQYF
TGCAGCGTTGGGCAAATCCAAAAAAGCTCCTACGAGCAGTACTTC
>TRBV5-1|TRBJ1-1|TRBD1|few
CASSTQDRGRRGTEAFF
TGCGCCAGCAGCACCCAGGACAGGGGGCGCCGGGGCACTGAAGCTTTCTTT
>TRBV20-1|TRBJ2-4|NA|once
CSARVLGASGNIQYF
TGCAGTGCTAGAGTGCTGGGGGCTAGTGGAAACATTCAGTACTTC
>TRBV6-2/TRBV6-3|TRBJ1-4|TRBD1|few
CASSYLDPGQGTIRTNEKLFF
TGTGCCAGCAGTTACTTGGACCCGGGACAGGGGACGATAAGAACTAATGAAAAACTGTTTTTT
>TRBV5-5|TRBJ2-3|NA|NA
CASSSAGRTDTQYF
TGTGCCAGCAGCTCGGCGGGCCGCACAGATACGCAGTATTTT
>TRBV11-2|TRBJ2-1|NA|NA
CASSSLSGQGRNEQFF
TGTGCCAGCAGCTCTCTCTCTGGTCAGGGACGAAATGAGCAGTTCTTC
>TRBV5-1|TRBJ1-1|TRBD1|few
CASSLREQGARAFF
TGCGCCAGCAGCTTGAGGGAACAGGGGGCTCGGGCTTTCTTT